The 24 T cell receptor beta chains given below trace back to one sample, sequenced in a study of T-cell reconstitution after alpha-beta-depleted transplantation in children. Unique molecular identifiers were incorporated during preparation of the TCRbeta library. TCRdb redid the calling of the PCR reads with MiXCR, one entry per CDR3 protein. The sample consists of a few hundred thousand distinct CDR3 sequences, over 25% of them appearing once. Source: PBMCs, taken before TCRalphabeta/CD19-depleted stem cell transplant. The receptors shown here come from a boy under three years old with Wiskott-Aldrich syndrome, due to receive a stem cell transplant.

The chain is built from TRBV7-9 and TRBJ2-3, with unresolved D. Between the trimmed V and J ends, which lost 2 bases and 0 bases, there was a span of 12 bases. The CDR3 covers 16 residues. Germline CDR1 and CDR2: SEHNR and FQNEAQ (reference sequence). The CDR3 sequence is CASSLILSLSTDTQYF. As DNA, the CDR3 is TGTGCCAGCAGCTTAATCTTATCTCTTAGCACAGATACGCAGTATTTT.

The chain joins TRBV20-1 to TRBJ2-5; D remains ambiguous. The germline V gene encodes CDR1 DFQATT and CDR2 SNEGSKA (reference sequence). The CDR3 runs to 13 residues. V was clipped by 1 base and J by 1 base, with 7 bases between them. This chain's CDR3 is CSARGGVQETQYF. Written as DNA, the CDR3 is TGCAGTGCTAGAGGCGGAGTCCAAGAGACCCAGTACTTC.

V is TRBV12-3 or TRBV12-4 and J is TRBJ2-1; 8 nucleotides agree with TRBD2. The CDR3 has 16 residues. The ends lost 5 bases at V and 5 bases at J; junction bases unmatched: 11. The CDR3 spells CASSTTPGLGNNEQFF. The CDR3, as DNA: TGTGCCAGCAGTACTACACCGGGACTAGGGAACAATGAGCAGTTCTTC.

This clonotype turned up a few times. The V call is TRBV5-1, the J call TRBJ2-3, with D perhaps matching TRBD1 or TRBD2 (5 bases each). The CDR3 covers 15 residues. V lost 3 bases and J 2 bases, leaving 13 bases between the germline ends. Germline values: CDR1 SGHRS, CDR2 YFSETQ. CDR3 bases: TGCGCCAGCAGCTCTGGGGGTTTGGACACAGATACGCAGTATTTT. This codes for CASSSGGLDTDTQYF.

Only a few counts were recorded for this clonotype. The chain couples TRBV28 to TRBJ1-1; D gene uncertain. The V gene's germline CDR1 is MDHEN and CDR2 SYDVKM. Trimming removed 1 base at V and 7 bases at J, with 13 bases between. The CDR3 sequence is 14 residues long. CDR3 nucleotides: TGTGCCAGCAGTTTATCTGGAAGCGGGGTTGAAGCTTTCTTT. Translating it yields CASSLSGSGVEAFF.

This clonotype was observed a handful of times. The gene calls are TRBV3-1 and TRBJ1-1, with a weak D call TRBD1 (6 bases). The CDR3 runs to 18 residues. V shed 0 bases and J shed 4 bases, with 21 bases lying between them. Germline CDR1 is LGHDT and CDR2 is YNNKEL (reference sequence). In DNA form, the CDR3 reads TGTGCCAGCAGCCAAGATTTCAGGGGTCGTCCGATGAGCACTGAAGCTTTCTTT. Translation: CASSQDFRGRPMSTEAFF. The full variable domain, in which reference TRBV3-1 and TRBJ1-1 provide the parts outside the CDR3, is DTAVSQTPKYLVTQMGNDKSIKCEQNLGHDTMYWYKQDSKKFLKIMFSYNNKELIINETVPNRFSPKSPDKAHLNLHINSLELGDSAVYFCASSQDFRGRPMSTEAFFGQGTRLTVV.

This clonotype was picked up a small number of times. The chain is built from TRBV20-1 and TRBJ2-1; D is unresolved. The CDR3 length is 13 residues. V was clipped by 0 bases and J by 7 bases, with 10 bases between them. Germline V lookup: CDR1 DFQATT, CDR2 SNEGSKA (reference sequence). The CDR3 loop reads CSARDALVNEQFF. The CDR3 DNA sequence: TGCAGTGCTAGAGACGCGCTAGTAAATGAGCAGTTCTTC.

The gene calls are TRBV5-1 and TRBJ2-7; a possible D gene is TRBD2 (6 bases). Germline CDR1 SGHRS, CDR2 YFSETQ. The V and J ends lost 5 bases and 6 bases respectively, with 21 bases between them. The CDR3 has 15 amino acids. The CDR3 DNA sequence: TGCGCCAGCAGTAGGTGGTCTGGAGGGCCCTCCGAGCAGTACTTC. This sequence encodes CASSRWSGGPSEQYF.

The gene calls are TRBV7-2 and TRBJ2-7; D is unresolved. Germline V gives CDR1 SGHTA, CDR2 FQGNSA. Trimming took off 8 bases at V and 6 bases at J, with 11 bases between the two ends. This CDR3 comprises 11 residues. The CDR3 DNA follows: TGTGCCAGCTCTCGATTCTCCGAGCAGTACTTC. Protein product: CASSRFSEQYF.

This clonotype came up a few times. This rearrangement joins TRBV24-1 to TRBJ2-1, with D tentatively TRBD2 (6 bases). Per the germline V gene, CDR1 is KGHDR and CDR2 is SFDVKD. The V gene lost 6 bases and the J gene lost 7 bases, with 12 bases spanning the gap. This CDR3 region has 13 residues. The CDR3 sequence is CATSKAGGNEQFF. In DNA form, the CDR3 reads TGTGCCACCAGTAAGGCCGGAGGGAATGAGCAGTTCTTC.

Only a few counts were recorded for this clonotype. The chain combines TRBV7-9 with TRBJ2-3; possibly TRBD1 for D (6 bases). The CDR3 totals 14 residues. Deletions cut 5 bases from V and 2 bases from J, with 11 bases between. The germline CDR1 and CDR2 sequences are SEHNR and FQNEAQ (reference sequence). CDR3 DNA sequence: TGTGCCAGCAGCGCACAGGGATACACAGATACGCAGTATTTT. Its protein product is CASSAQGYTDTQYF.

V is TRBV5-1 and J is TRBJ2-1, with 11 bases lining up with TRBD2. CDR3 length: 15 residues. Unmatched junction bases numbered 3, after V lost 1 base and J lost 6 bases. Germline V CDR1 and CDR2: SGHRS, YFSETQ. The CDR3 sequence: CASSLTSGGLNEQFF. DNA of the CDR3: TGCGCCAGCAGCTTGACTAGCGGGGGCCTCAATGAGCAGTTCTTC.

The table lists this clonotype with a few counts. V usage is TRBV2 and J usage is TRBJ2-7; no clear D gene. The V gene's germline CDR1 is SNHLY and CDR2 FYNNEI. This CDR3 is 14 amino acids long. V was trimmed by 4 bases and J by 4 bases, leaving 14 bases between them. The CDR3 DNA follows: TGTGCCAGCAGTGGAGGATACCTCGCATACGAGCAGTACTTC. Its translation is CASSGGYLAYEQYF.

The V call is TRBV5-1, the J call TRBJ2-7; no reliable D call. The CDR3 sequence is 13 residues long. The germline V and J ends were trimmed by 8 bases and 0 bases, with 12 bases remaining between them. Germline CDR1 SGHRS, CDR2 YFSETQ. The CDR3 DNA is TGCGCCAGATACGCCCTGAGCTCCTACGAGCAGTACTTC. Translation gives CARYALSSYEQYF. Variable domain in full (rest from reference TRBV5-1 and TRBJ2-7): KAGVTQTPRYLIKTRGQQVTLSCSPISGHRSVSWYQQTPGQGLQFLFEYFSETQRNKGNFPGRFSGRQFSNSRSEMNVSTLELGDSALYLCARYALSSYEQYFGPGTRLTVT.

CDR3 sequence (DNA): TGTGCCACCAGTGATCCAGGGAAGGGGACCCAGTACTTC. Translation: CATSDPGKGTQYF. The chain has TRBV24-1 and TRBJ2-5; tentative D call: TRBD1 (5 bases). From germline, CDR1 is KGHDR and CDR2 SFDVKD. The CDR3 is made up of 13 amino acids. V was trimmed by 3 bases and J by 7 bases, leaving 11 bases between them.

The chain employs TRBV5-1 and TRBJ2-5, with a weak D call TRBD2 (6 bases). The CDR3 contains 15 residues. V lost 4 bases, J lost 2 bases, and 15 bases lay in between. Germline-derived CDR1 and CDR2 are SGHRS and YFSETQ. This CDR3 is CASSLSGFRQETQYF. For the CDR3, the DNA is TGCGCCAGCAGCCTTAGCGGATTCCGGCAAGAGACCCAGTACTTC.

The chain couples TRBV5-6 to TRBJ1-2; maybe TRBD1 (6 bases). The CDR3 runs 13 residues. Germline V gene sequence: CDR1 SGHDT, CDR2 YYEEEE. V was trimmed by 7 bases and J by 4 bases, leaving 14 bases between them. In DNA, the CDR3 is TGTGCCAGCGACGCCGGGGGGGCCTATGGCTACACCTTC. This translates into CASDAGGAYGYTF.

This clonotype was seen only a few times. This chain links TRBV10-3 with TRBJ2-1, with 8 bases matching TRBD2. The CDR3 is 13 residues long. Germline V CDR1 and CDR2: ENHRY, SYGVKD. The V and J ends lost 7 bases and 8 bases, in that order; junction bases with no gene match: 7. CDR3 protein: CAIMSGGMDEQFF. DNA for the CDR3: TGTGCCATCATGTCGGGAGGGATGGATGAGCAGTTCTTC.

V gene TRBV12-3 or TRBV12-4 combines with J gene TRBJ2-1; 14 bases are a match to TRBD2. The CDR3 length is 17 residues. V shed 5 bases, J shed 12 bases, and the junction held 15 bases outside the gene matches. CDR3 nucleotides: TGTGCCAGCAGTGACCGACTAGCGGGAGGGCCGAAGGGTGGGCAGTTCTTC. It encodes CASSDRLAGGPKGGQFF.

The chain employs TRBV5-1 and TRBJ2-3; possible D gene TRBD2, 5 bases. Trimming stripped 3 bases from V and 3 bases from J, with 8 bases between. This CDR3 spans 13 amino acids. CDR1 is SGHRS and CDR2 is YFSETQ in the germline V gene. The CDR3 is CASSSEGTDTQYF. CDR3 DNA: TGCGCCAGCAGCTCTGAGGGAACAGATACGCAGTATTTT.

The chain is built from TRBV15 and TRBJ2-3, with D possibly being TRBD2 (6 bases). V was cut by 7 bases and J by 3 bases, with 26 bases left in between. The CDR3 has 18 amino acids. The germline gives CDR1 LNHNV, CDR2 YYDKDF (reference sequence). CDR3 sequence reads: CATKRFRGGSGLTDTQYF. The CDR3 DNA reads as TGTGCCACCAAACGATTTCGTGGGGGGAGCGGCCTGACAGATACGCAGTATTTT.

This clonotype was observed a handful of times. The chain employs TRBV14 and TRBJ1-3; D is perhaps TRBD1 (6 bases). Germline CDR1 is SGHDN and CDR2 is FVKESK. Between the trimmed V and J ends, which lost 3 bases and 4 bases, there was a span of 19 bases. The CDR3 length is 17 residues. CDR3 DNA: TGTGCCAGCAGCCAGGTCAAGGACAGATCTAACGGAAACACCATATATTTT. Translated, it gives CASSQVKDRSNGNTIYF.

This clonotype appeared a few times. The chain is built from TRBV29-1 and TRBJ2-7; D may match TRBD1 or TRBD2 (5 bases each). The CDR3 is 12 amino acids. Germline CDR1 is SQVTM and CDR2 is ANQGSEA. V dropped 4 bases and J dropped 2 bases, with 9 bases sitting between them. The CDR3 here is CSVGPGPYEQYF. The DNA for the CDR3 is TGCAGCGTTGGTCCGGGACCCTACGAGCAGTACTTC.

The chain recombines TRBV14 with TRBJ2-1; D possibly matches TRBD1 or TRBD2 (6 bases each). Germline V gene sequence: CDR1 SGHDN, CDR2 FVKESK. This CDR3 contains 14 residues. V shed 4 bases and J shed 8 bases, with 15 bases lying between them. The CDR3 is CASSPRRGLYEQFF. DNA of the CDR3: TGTGCCAGCAGCCCTAGGAGGGGGTTGTATGAGCAGTTCTTC.